This T cell receptor (beta chain) was captured in a study of T cell repertoires in aging, cancer and after chemotherapy. The overall study: Donors were grouped into six age bands spanning 30 or younger through 70 or older.

The study, taken as a whole, reports: The repertoire data cannot show anything about immunological memory following chemotherapy.

Looked up from germline, CDR1 is LNHDA and CDR2 is SQIVND (reference sequence). This CDR3 has 14 residues. The ends were cut back, 7 bases at V and 2 bases at J, with 13 bases in the middle. The template was genomic DNA from peripheral blood, not RNA. A mixed TRB-A/B primer pool amplified rearranged TRB by multiplex touch-down PCR. TCRdb redid the calling of the multiplex PCR reads with MiXCR, one entry per CDR3 protein. The table lists 6,000 to 6,500 distinct CDR3 sequences, less than 35% of them singletons, with under 30% in the top ten. This clonotype is termed medium-sized. The antigen is undetermined.

J is TRBJ2-3 and V is TRBV19; no clear D gene. Material for sequencing was blood. The TCR comes from a human donor with a blood cancer. CDR3: CASTPGPSTDTQYF. The CDR3 DNA is TGTGCCAGTACCCCCGGTCCGTCCACAGATACGCAGTATTTT. Based on the CDR3 plus reference TRBV19 and TRBJ2-3, the full variable domain is DGGITQSPKYLFRKEGQNVTLSCEQNLNHDAMYWYRQDPGQGLRLIYYSQIVNDFQKGDIAEGYSVSREKKESFPLTVTSAQKNPTAFYLCASTPGPSTDTQYFGPGTRLTVL.